Shown below are 14 T cell receptor beta chains from a single sample sequenced in a study of shared clonotypes between healthy human individuals. Sequencing used immunoSEQ multiplex PCR; TCRdb keeps in-frame clones, though not all of them. The table records 1,400,000 or so clones, approximately 98.5% of them present only once. The specimen sequenced was naive CD4+ T cells sorted from blood. Subset meaning: CD45RA+ positively selected. The receptors originated from a man younger than 45 in good health.

The chain joins TRBV5-1 to TRBJ2-1; 7 positions agree with TRBD2. CDR3 length equals 15 residues. The V gene end was trimmed by 4 bases and the J gene end by 4 bases; junction bases not matched to a gene: 8. The germline gives CDR1 SGHRS, CDR2 YFSETQ. CDR3 region: CASSLGGRGYNEQFF. The CDR3 bases are TGCGCCAGCAGCCTTGGAGGGCGGGGGTACAATGAGCAGTTCTTC.

The V gene is TRBV9, the J gene TRBJ1-1; 9 positions agree with TRBD1. Germline V gene data show CDR1 as SGDLS and CDR2 as YYNGEE. Trimming at V came to 4 bases and at J to 3 bases, leaving 4 bases not matched to a gene. The CDR3 spans 14 residues. CDR3 DNA sequence: TGTGCCAGCAGCCCCCGGACAGGGGACACTGAAGCTTTCTTT. It is translated as CASSPRTGDTEAFF.

The CDR3 nucleotides read TGTGCCAGCAGTGAAGACAGCCTGGGGGCTTTCTTT. Protein product: CASSEDSLGAFF. The chain links TRBV2 to TRBJ1-1, with D unresolved. Germline lookup yields CDR1 SNHLY and CDR2 FYNNEI. V was cut by 1 base and J by 11 bases, with 11 bases left in between. The CDR3 contains 12 residues. Together with reference TRBV2 and TRBJ1-1, the CDR3 gives the full variable domain: EPEVTQTPSHQVTQMGQEVILRCVPISNHLYFYWYRQILGQKVEFLVSFYNNEISEKSEIFDDQFSVERPDGSNFTLKIRSTKLEDSAMYFCASSEDSLGAFFGQGTRLTVV.

V is TRBV6-4 and J is TRBJ1-5; D not certain. Trimming removed 0 bases from V and 4 bases from J, with 16 bases in between. The CDR3 has 17 amino acids. Germline V gene sequence: CDR1 MRHNA, CDR2 SNTAGT. DNA of the CDR3: TGTGCCAGCAGTGACTCGGACTACGTGGCAGCGAATCAGCCCCAGCATTTT. Protein sequence: CASSDSDYVAANQPQHF.

J is TRBJ1-4 and V is TRBV6-5; 7 bases map to TRBD1. The CDR3 consists of 14 residues. The V and J ends lost 6 bases and 8 bases, in that order; junction bases with no gene match: 9. The germline V gene encodes CDR1 MNHEY and CDR2 SVGAGI. CDR3 in DNA: TGTGCCAGCAGCTCACAGGGGTTATCAGAAAAACTGTTTTTT. Translated, it gives CASSSQGLSEKLFF.

The V and J genes are TRBV27 and TRBJ2-1, with 7 nucleotides matching TRBD2. The germline CDR1 and CDR2 sequences are MNHEY and SMNVEV (reference sequence). This CDR3 has 16 amino acids. With 3 bases clipped from V and 9 bases from J, the junction kept 14 bases outside the gene matches. In DNA, the CDR3 is TGTGCCAGCAGTTTGGGGCACGTGCGGGAGTCAACTGAGCAGTTCTTC. Its translation: CASSLGHVRESTEQFF.

In this sample, this clone turned up once. The chain is built from TRBV5-5 and TRBJ2-3; D gene ambiguous. The CDR3 covers 15 residues. V shed 0 bases and J shed 0 bases, with 8 bases lying between them. Germline V gene lookup returns CDR1 SGHKS and CDR2 YYEKEE (reference sequence). Written as DNA, the CDR3 is TGTGCCAGCAGCTTGGCTACAGCTAGCACAGATACGCAGTATTTT. It translates to CASSLATASTDTQYF.

This chain connects TRBV7-2 to TRBJ1-2; D remains ambiguous. The V gene's germline CDR1 is SGHTA and CDR2 FQGNSA. Trimming removed 2 bases at V and 6 bases at J, with 10 bases between. The CDR3 length is 13 residues. CDR3 coding DNA: TGTGCCAGCAGCTTAACAGTCTATGATGGCTACACCTTC. Translating it yields CASSLTVYDGYTF.

This clone showed up just once. The chain recombines TRBV19 with TRBJ2-7, with D uncertain. CDR3 length: 14 amino acids. Trimming removed 3 bases at V and 0 bases at J, with 9 bases between. Per germline, CDR1 LNHDA and CDR2 SQIVND (reference sequence). The CDR3: CASSIWPDSYEQYF. The DNA of the CDR3 is TGTGCCAGTAGTATTTGGCCGGACTCCTACGAGCAGTACTTC.

This clone has just one count. CDR3 DNA: TGTGCCAGCAGTTATGACTCTGGAAACACCATATATTTT. Its protein is CASSYDSGNTIYF. The chain carries TRBV11-3 and TRBJ1-3; D is ambiguous. The V and J ends lost 6 bases and 0 bases respectively, with 6 bases between them. This CDR3 is 13 amino acids long. Germline values: CDR1 SGHNT, CDR2 YENEEA.

The chain is built from TRBV6-6 and TRBJ1-5, with D possibly matching TRBD1 (5 bases). The CDR3 is made up of 15 amino acids. Between the trimmed V and J ends, which lost 6 bases and 1 base, there was a span of 13 bases. Germline V gives CDR1 MNHNY, CDR2 SVGAGI (reference sequence). CDR3 residues: CASRYGHTSNQPQHF. CDR3 nucleotides: TGTGCCAGCAGGTACGGACACACCAGCAATCAGCCCCAGCATTTT.

The rearrangement joins TRBV5-8 to TRBJ2-2, with no clear D. The CDR3 has 15 amino acids. From germline, CDR1 is SGHTS and CDR2 YDEGEE. Trimming took off 4 bases at V and 1 base at J, with 11 bases between the two ends. The CDR3 region is CASSPGWKNTGELFF. CDR3 sequence (DNA): TGTGCCAGCAGCCCCGGTTGGAAGAACACCGGGGAGCTGTTTTTT.

The gene calls are TRBV2 and TRBJ2-5, with D maybe TRBD2 (6 bases). Germline V CDR1 and CDR2: SNHLY, FYNNEI. Trimming removed 2 bases at V and 4 bases at J, with 11 bases between. CDR3 length: 14 amino acids. This chain's CDR3 is CASSERTTGETQYF. The CDR3 nucleotides read TGTGCCAGCAGTGAAAGGACTACCGGAGAGACCCAGTACTTC.

Written as DNA, the CDR3 is TGTGCCAGCAGCTTACCGAGAACAGGGGACACCGGGGAGCTGTTTTTT. Translating gives CASSLPRTGDTGELFF. The V gene is TRBV7-8, the J gene TRBJ2-2; 7 positions match TRBD1. The trim removed 2 bases at V and 3 bases at J, leaving 6 bases unmatched. CDR3 size: 16 residues. Germline V gene data show CDR1 as SGHVS and CDR2 as FQNEAQ.